Listed below are T cell receptor beta chains from one sample, sequenced in a study of blood T cell repertoires in COVID-19. Libraries were prepared by immunoSEQ multiplex PCR; TCRdb keeps only in-frame clonotypes and omits some of them. The data hold approximately 170,000 clones, with roughly four fifths observed a single time. Sequencing was carried out using peripheral blood. The receptors were gathered from a man in his 70s with active or convalescent COVID-19. Each CDR3 is given with its conserved first and last residue. A D gene is named only where the DNA matches it firmly. For some rows the clone size is stated as once, few or many, or as a class when expanded; others skip it.

V: TRBV7-2; J: TRBJ2-1; size: .; D: .; DNA: TGTGCCAGCAGCTTAGGTGGACTAAGTTACAATGAGCAGTTCTTC; CDR3: CASSLGGLSYNEQFF
V: TRBV25-1; J: TRBJ2-2; size: .; D: .; DNA: TGTGCCAGCAGTGATCTCACCGGGGAGCTGTTTTTT; CDR3: CASSDLTGELFF
V: TRBV2; J: TRBJ1-2; size: .; D: .; DNA: TGTGCCAGCAATCGGTATAACTATGGCTACACCTTC; CDR3: CASNRYNYGYTF
V: TRBV6-1; J: TRBJ2-7; size: .; D: .; DNA: TGTGCCAGCAGTGAACGAGATAACGAGCAGTACTTC; CDR3: CASSERDNEQYF
V: TRBV15; J: TRBJ1-2; size: once; D: .; DNA: TGTGCCACCAGCAGGGGGGGAGTGTATGGCGGCTACACCTTC; CDR3: CATSRGGVYGGYTF
V: TRBV28; J: TRBJ1-2; size: .; D: .; DNA: TGTGCCAGCAGTTTTGGGGCAAGCCCCCCTTCCTATGGCTACACCTTC; CDR3: CASSFGASPPSYGYTF
V: TRBV6-2/TRBV6-3; J: TRBJ1-6; size: .; D: TRBD1; DNA: TGTGCCAGCAGCGGACAGGGGTTTGTTTCACCCCTCCACTTT; CDR3: CASSGQGFVSPLHF
V: TRBV28; J: TRBJ2-5; size: .; D: .; DNA: TGTGCCAGCAGCTCTCCGACAATTCCCCAGTACTTC; CDR3: CASSSPTIPQYF
V: TRBV5-1; J: TRBJ2-1; size: .; D: TRBD2; DNA: TGCGCCAGCAGCCCAACTAGCGGGTTCCGGGATGAGCAGTTCTTC; CDR3: CASSPTSGFRDEQFF
V: TRBV5-1; J: TRBJ2-1; size: few; D: TRBD1; DNA: TGCGCCAGCAGCCTGGGACAGCACAACTCCTACAATGAGCAGTTCTTC; CDR3: CASSLGQHNSYNEQFF
V: TRBV10-2; J: TRBJ1-2; size: .; D: .; DNA: TGCGCCAGCAGTGGAGGCAGCCAGCATGGCTACACCTTC; CDR3: CASSGGSQHGYTF
V: TRBV18; J: TRBJ1-2; size: .; D: .; DNA: TGTGCCAGCTCACCAATGGAACAGTCTGGCTACACCTTC; CDR3: CASSPMEQSGYTF
V: TRBV9; J: TRBJ2-7; size: .; D: TRBD1; DNA: TGTGCCAGCAGCGCCAGACAGGGGGCTACCTACGAGCAGTACTTC; CDR3: CASSARQGATYEQYF
V: TRBV6-1; J: TRBJ2-4; size: .; D: TRBD1; DNA: TGTGCCAGCAGTGAGCGGACAGGGGTCGTAGACATTCAGTACTTC; CDR3: CASSERTGVVDIQYF
V: TRBV11-2; J: TRBJ1-2; size: .; D: .; DNA: TGTGCCAGCAGCTTAGGGACAGCCTATGGCTACACCTTC; CDR3: CASSLGTAYGYTF
V: TRBV6-5; J: TRBJ1-1; size: .; D: .; DNA: TGTGCCAGCAGTTACTCGGAGATGAACACTGAAGCTTTCTTT; CDR3: CASSYSEMNTEAFF
V: TRBV11-1; J: TRBJ2-5; size: many; D: .; DNA: TGTGCCAGCAGCCCCAACGGGTACCAAGAGACCCAGTACTTC; CDR3: CASSPNGYQETQYF
V: TRBV6-4; J: TRBJ2-1; size: .; D: TRBD2; DNA: TGTGCCAGCGCTGAGCGGGAGGGTTACAATGAGCAGTTCTTC; CDR3: CASAEREGYNEQFF